These 10 T cell receptor beta chains were sequenced from one sample in a study of cytomegalovirus exposure and HLA in healthy donors. 60 Vbeta and 13 Jbeta primers were used in PCR. TCRdb keeps only in-frame clones here, not all; method: immunoSEQ multiplex PCR. The repertoire holds about 150,000 clones, 70% to 85% seen once, with 2.1% in the top ten. The sequencing sample was made of PBMCs. These TCRs come from a man aged 25-45 years in good health and CMV-seronegative.

The gene calls are TRBV11-2 and TRBJ1-1; 7 nucleotides match TRBD1. The CDR3 runs 13 residues. Germline V gives CDR1 SGHAT, CDR2 FQNNGV. Trimming took 3 bases from V and 5 from J; bases not matched to a gene: 3. The CDR3 coding sequence is TGTGCCAGCAGCTTCACAGGGGATACTGAAGCTTTCTTT. This encodes CASSFTGDTEAFF.

This chain links TRBV4-3 with TRBJ1-1; 9 bases map to TRBD1. This CDR3 spans 16 amino acids. V gave up 2 bases and J gave up 0 bases; unmatched junction bases: 4. Germline V CDR1 and CDR2: LGHNA, YSLEER. This CDR3 reads CASSQLGQGLNTEAFF. CDR3 DNA sequence: TGCGCCAGCAGCCAACTCGGACAGGGGTTGAACACTGAAGCTTTCTTT.

This chain links TRBV6-1 with TRBJ2-2; D is perhaps TRBD1 (6 bases). V was shortened by 6 bases and J by 7 bases, with 15 bases between the two germline ends. The CDR3 extends over 14 amino acids. Germline V gene data show CDR1 as MNHNS and CDR2 as SASEGT. The CDR3 DNA reads TGTGCCAGCAGAGGAGGACAGTGGGACGGGGAGCTGTTTTTT. This encodes CASRGGQWDGELFF.

This clone has only a few counts. This chain uses TRBV13 with TRBJ1-1; 11 bases are a match to TRBD1. The CDR3 is 16 amino acids. Looked up from germline, CDR1 is PRHDT and CDR2 is FYEKMQ (reference sequence). V dropped 3 bases and J dropped 2; count of bases not matched to a gene: 5. CDR3 sequence reads: CASSFWGQGENTEAFF. The CDR3 DNA is TGTGCCAGCAGCTTTTGGGGACAGGGGGAAAACACTGAAGCTTTCTTT.

This clone was counted only a few times. This sequence joins TRBV30 and TRBJ2-1; no clear D gene. This CDR3 spans 10 amino acids. Trimming stripped 1 base from V and 15 bases from J, with 10 bases between. Germline CDR1 and CDR2: GTSNPN and SVGIG (reference sequence). For the CDR3, the DNA is TGTGCCTGGAGTGCAACAGTGCTGTTCTTC. It encodes CAWSATVLFF. Variable domain in full (rest from reference TRBV30 and TRBJ2-1): SQTIHQWPATLVQPVGSPLSLECTVEGTSNPNLYWYRQAAGRGLQLLFYSVGIGQISSEVPQNLSASRPQDRQFILSSKKLLLSDSGFYLCAWSATVLFFGPGTRLTVL.

This clone was seen a single time. The chain couples TRBV5-6 to TRBJ2-3, with 10 bases fitting TRBD2. Trimming took 6 bases from V and 0 from J; bases not matched to a gene: 4. Germline CDR1 and CDR2: SGHDT and YYEEEE. This CDR3 is 15 amino acids long. Here the CDR3 DNA reads TGTGCCAGCACAATAGCGGGGGGAAGCACAGATACGCAGTATTTT. Its translation: CASTIAGGSTDTQYF.

The chain combines TRBV2 with TRBJ2-5; D perhaps matches TRBD1 (6 bases). V was trimmed by 7 bases and J by 5 bases, leaving 14 bases between them. The CDR3 contains 13 residues. The germline CDR1 and CDR2 sequences are SNHLY and FYNNEI. The CDR3 DNA reads TGTGCCAGCACCCGGACAGCTGCGGAGACCCAGTACTTC. This translates into CASTRTAAETQYF.

This sequence joins TRBV7-6 and TRBJ1-1; tentatively, D is TRBD1 (6 bases). V lost 5 bases to trimming and J lost 2 bases, with 18 bases between them. The CDR3 consists of 16 residues. Germline V CDR1 and CDR2: SGHVS, FNYEAQ. CDR3 region: CASSQPGTSINTEAFF. DNA of the CDR3: TGTGCCAGCAGCCAGCCCGGGACATCCATAAACACTGAAGCTTTCTTT.

The V gene is TRBV4-1, the J gene TRBJ1-1; no definite D call. The CDR3 is made up of 16 amino acids. Trimming stripped 1 base from V and 1 base from J, with 13 bases between. Per the germline V gene, CDR1 is MGHRA and CDR2 is YSYEKL. CDR3 sequence: CASSQGPGEGNTEAFF. The CDR3 DNA is TGCGCCAGCAGCCAAGGACCGGGTGAGGGGAACACTGAAGCTTTCTTT.

The genes are TRBV5-1 and TRBJ1-6; 8 bases map to TRBD1. The V segment lost 4 bases and the J segment 3 bases; nucleotides outside the gene matches: 9. In germline, CDR1 is SGHRS, CDR2 YFSETQ. The CDR3 sequence is 17 residues long. CDR3 nucleotide sequence: TGCGCCAGCAGCCGAACCGGGACAGGAGTCTATAATTCACCCCTCCACTTT. Its protein is CASSRTGTGVYNSPLHF.